This T cell receptor beta chain was sequenced during a study of blood T cell repertoires in COVID-19. Study information: COVID-19 samples collected from the United States, Italy and Spain covered acute and convalescent phases.

From germline, CDR1 is LGHDT and CDR2 YNNKEL (reference sequence). The ends were cut back, 0 bases at V and 8 bases at J, with 20 bases in the middle. The CDR3 is made up of 17 amino acids. Original analysis: Using reference gene primer amplification, nucleated cell counts were estimated. TCRdb keeps only in-frame clones here, not all; method: immunoSEQ multiplex PCR. D and trimming were read from the DNA, whereas the V and J calls and clone size are those reported in that table. The sample records about 130,000 clones, roughly four fifths being singletons. Input material: peripheral blood. The chain employs TRBV3-1 (or the pseudogene TRBV3-2) and TRBJ2-1, with D maybe TRBD1 (6 bases). This TCR derives from a human donor in a cohort sampled during active COVID-19. The chain's CDR3 is CASSQDIGGAGLDEQFF. In DNA, the CDR3 is TGTGCCAGCAGCCAAGATATTGGGGGCGCAGGTTTGGATGAGCAGTTCTTC.